Reported below is one TCR beta chain. Its target antigen remains unknown. Nothing much larger sits one base from this clone, and base qualities are not available. The sample originates from a study of blood T cell repertoires in COVID-19 (dated by TCRdb to about 2020). As for the study more broadly: Samples from collaborators originated in the United States, Italy and Spain and spanned both the acute and convalescent phases of COVID-19. Nearly every sample came with metadata listing a de-identified subject ID, COVID-19 status, age in years and sex. The samples were drawn from two sources: the first 160 participants of the ongoing ImmuneRACE study, and 1,254 subjects contributed by 6 global collaborators. A freely available public database, intended as a resource for researchers studying the immune response to SARS-CoV-2, is where the repertoires were released. The prospective study material was composed of cDNA or gDNA derived from T cells, B-cell-depleted T cells, or PBMCs. HLA class I and class II types, where available, came from metadata supplied by the sample provider rather than from assay-based typing. Deeply sampled blood TCRbeta repertoires from subjects exposed to, actively infected with, or recovered from COVID-19 were included in the dataset.

Spanning cysteine to phenylalanine, the CDR3 consists of 15 amino acids. Kept here is only the CDR3 DNA, which spans 45 bases and is read in frame from base 1. Taken from the germline V gene (reference sequence), the CDR1 and CDR2 loops are LNHDA and SQIVND. Ends trimmed: V by 4 bases, J by 1 base; bases unmatched to a gene: 4. What the work shows at the level of the full study, not this receptor alone: The amount of clinical and demographic metadata varied by source and participant and was provided uncurated.

The immunoSEQ Assay, a bias-controlled multiplex PCR, was used to amplify TCRbeta CDR3 regions from genomic DNA. In the authors' own workflow: The number of nucleated cells in each sample was estimated from the amplification of reference gene primers within the assay. To quantify the absolute abundance of each unique TCRbeta CDR3 rearrangement, sequence reads were collapsed and filtered. For each sample, productive Simpson clonality was calculated as the square root of Simpson's diversity index over productive rearrangements. The table was pulled from immuneACCESS by TCRdb, which kept in-frame rearrangements only. Such tables lose some clones; where checked, under half of the loss comes from unresolved V genes, and the rest has no known cause. V and J calls and clone size are given by that table; D and trimming were obtained from the DNA. The sample records about 200,000 clones, 87% of which are singletons. The ten largest account for 2% to 2.5% of the sample.

In the prospective study, participants were roughly 18 to 100 years old, resided in fewer than 25 geographic areas of the United States, and were enrolled through a virtual design. In the prospective study, participants were assigned to cohorts based on the clinical history participants reported in a screening survey and a study questionnaire. Recovered participants in ImmuneRACE Cohort 3 were defined as having two consecutive negative NP/OP PCR tests, clearance from a healthcare professional, or resolution of symptoms. Each participant in the prospective study had whole blood, serum and a nasopharyngeal or oropharyngeal swab collected by mobile phlebotomists. Participants in the prospective study had the option to provide additional blood draws and questionnaires over a roughly two-month period. Prospective study blood samples were shipped either frozen or at room temperature before DNA extraction.

Sequenced: PBMCs or T cells enriched from blood (not recorded which). The receptor chain draws on TRBV19 and TRBJ2-1; 7 middle bases align to TRBD1. The source of this sequence is a woman aged 25 to 39 who had recovered from COVID-19. The DNA sequence is given as TGTGCCAGTAGTAAAGAACAGGGGTCCTACAATGAGCAGTTCTTC. It specifies CASSKEQGSYNEQFF. This CDR3, with the reference TRBV19 and TRBJ2-1 proteins standing in past its ends, gives the full variable domain DGGITQSPKYLFRKEGQNVTLSCEQNLNHDAMYWYRQDPGQGLRLIYYSQIVNDFQKGDIAEGYSVSREKKESFPLTVTSAQKNPTAFYLCASSKEQGSYNEQFFGPGTRLTVL.